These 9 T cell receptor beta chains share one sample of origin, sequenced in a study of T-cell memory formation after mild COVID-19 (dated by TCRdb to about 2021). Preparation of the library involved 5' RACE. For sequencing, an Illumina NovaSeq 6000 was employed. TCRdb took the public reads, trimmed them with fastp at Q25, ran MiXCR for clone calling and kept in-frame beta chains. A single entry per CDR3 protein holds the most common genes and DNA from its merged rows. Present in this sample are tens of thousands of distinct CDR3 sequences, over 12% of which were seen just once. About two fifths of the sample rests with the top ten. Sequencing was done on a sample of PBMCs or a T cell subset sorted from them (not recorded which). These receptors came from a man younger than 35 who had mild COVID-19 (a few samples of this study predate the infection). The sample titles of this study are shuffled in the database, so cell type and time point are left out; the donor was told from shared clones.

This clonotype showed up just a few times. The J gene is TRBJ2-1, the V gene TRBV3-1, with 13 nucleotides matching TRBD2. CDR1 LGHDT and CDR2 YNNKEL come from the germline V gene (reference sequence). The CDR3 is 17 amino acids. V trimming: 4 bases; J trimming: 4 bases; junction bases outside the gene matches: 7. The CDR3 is CASSPRTSGGKYNEQFF. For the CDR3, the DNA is TGTGCCAGCAGCCCTCGGACTAGCGGGGGAAAATACAATGAGCAGTTCTTC.

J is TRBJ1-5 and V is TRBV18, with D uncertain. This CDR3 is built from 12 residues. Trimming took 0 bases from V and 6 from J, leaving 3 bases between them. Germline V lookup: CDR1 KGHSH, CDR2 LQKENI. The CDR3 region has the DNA TGTGCCAGCTCACCACCGGGTCAGCCCCAGCATTTT. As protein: CASSPPGQPQHF.

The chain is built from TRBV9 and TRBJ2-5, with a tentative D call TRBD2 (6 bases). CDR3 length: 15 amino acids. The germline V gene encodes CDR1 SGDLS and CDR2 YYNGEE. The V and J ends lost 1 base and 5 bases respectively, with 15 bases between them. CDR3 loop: CASSVNAGTVETQYF. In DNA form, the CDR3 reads TGTGCCAGCAGCGTAAACGCCGGGACTGTGGAGACCCAGTACTTC.

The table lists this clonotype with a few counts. This chain's CDR3 is CASSRGDEQYF. CDR3 DNA: TGTGCCAGTTCTAGGGGCGACGAGCAGTACTTC. The rearrangement uses TRBV6-5 and TRBJ2-7, with D perhaps matching TRBD1 (5 bases). The CDR3 sequence is 11 residues long. Trimming removed 9 bases at V and 5 bases at J, with 11 bases between. The germline V gene has CDR1 MNHEY and CDR2 SVGAGI.

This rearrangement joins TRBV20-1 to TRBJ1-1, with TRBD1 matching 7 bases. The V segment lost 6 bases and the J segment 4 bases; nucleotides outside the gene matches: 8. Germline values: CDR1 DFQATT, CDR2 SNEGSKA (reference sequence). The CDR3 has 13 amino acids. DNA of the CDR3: TGCAGTGCCATGACCGGGACAGTCACTGAAGCTTTCTTT. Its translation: CSAMTGTVTEAFF.

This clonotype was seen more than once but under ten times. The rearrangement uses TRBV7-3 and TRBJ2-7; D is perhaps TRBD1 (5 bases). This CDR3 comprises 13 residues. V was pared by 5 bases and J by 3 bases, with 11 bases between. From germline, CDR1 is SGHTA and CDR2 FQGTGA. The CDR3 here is CASSLRGYYEQYV. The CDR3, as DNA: TGTGCCAGCAGCCTTAGGGGTTACTACGAGCAGTACGTC.

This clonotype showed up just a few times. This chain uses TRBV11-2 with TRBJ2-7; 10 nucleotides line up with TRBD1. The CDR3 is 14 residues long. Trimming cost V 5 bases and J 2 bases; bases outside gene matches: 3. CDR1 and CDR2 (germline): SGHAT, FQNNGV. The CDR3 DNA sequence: TGTGCCAGCAGCGGGGACAGGGGCCCCTACGAGCAGTACGTC. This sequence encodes CASSGDRGPYEQYV.

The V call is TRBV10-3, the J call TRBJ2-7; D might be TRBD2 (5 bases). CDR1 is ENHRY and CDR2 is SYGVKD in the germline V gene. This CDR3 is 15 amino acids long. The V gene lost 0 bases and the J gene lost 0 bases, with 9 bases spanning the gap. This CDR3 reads CAISESDSDSYEQYF. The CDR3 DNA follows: TGTGCCATCAGTGAGTCGGATAGCGACTCCTACGAGCAGTACTTC.

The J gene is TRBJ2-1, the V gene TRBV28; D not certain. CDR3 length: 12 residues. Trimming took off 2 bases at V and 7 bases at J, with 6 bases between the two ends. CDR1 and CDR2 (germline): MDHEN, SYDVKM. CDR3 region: CASSLIGNEQFF. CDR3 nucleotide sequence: TGTGCCAGCAGTTTAATCGGTAATGAGCAGTTCTTC.